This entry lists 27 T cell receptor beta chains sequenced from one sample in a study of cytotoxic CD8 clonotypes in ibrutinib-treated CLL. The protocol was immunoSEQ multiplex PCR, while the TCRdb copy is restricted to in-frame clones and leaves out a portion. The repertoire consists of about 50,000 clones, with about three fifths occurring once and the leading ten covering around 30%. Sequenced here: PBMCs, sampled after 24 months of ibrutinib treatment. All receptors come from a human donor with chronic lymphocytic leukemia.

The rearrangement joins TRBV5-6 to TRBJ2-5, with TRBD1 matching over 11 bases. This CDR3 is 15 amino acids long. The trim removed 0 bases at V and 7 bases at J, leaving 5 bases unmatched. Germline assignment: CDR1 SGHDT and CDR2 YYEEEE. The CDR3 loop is CASSLAGQGAGTQYF. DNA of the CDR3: TGTGCCAGCAGCTTGGCTGGACAGGGGGCTGGGACCCAGTACTTC.

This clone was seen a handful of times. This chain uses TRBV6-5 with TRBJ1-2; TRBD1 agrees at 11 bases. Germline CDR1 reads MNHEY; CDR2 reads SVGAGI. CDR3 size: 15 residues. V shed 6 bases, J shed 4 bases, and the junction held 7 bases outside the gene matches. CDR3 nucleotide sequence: TGTGCCAGCAGGAGGACAGGGGGCGAAGCCTATGGCTACACCTTC. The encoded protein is CASRRTGGEAYGYTF.

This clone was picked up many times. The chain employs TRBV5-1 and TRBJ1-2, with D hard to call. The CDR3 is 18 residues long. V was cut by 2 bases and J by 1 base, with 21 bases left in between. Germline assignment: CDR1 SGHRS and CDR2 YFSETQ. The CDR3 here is CASSFNPRAVGRNYGYTF. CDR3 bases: TGCGCCAGCAGCTTTAACCCCCGGGCCGTAGGACGTAACTATGGCTACACCTTC.

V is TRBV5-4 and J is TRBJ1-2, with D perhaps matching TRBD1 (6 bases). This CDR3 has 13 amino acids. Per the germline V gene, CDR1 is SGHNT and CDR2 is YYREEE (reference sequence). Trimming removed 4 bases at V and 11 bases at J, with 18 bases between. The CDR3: CASSLQAGGGYTF. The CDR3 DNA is TGTGCCAGCAGCCTCCAGGCCGGAGGGGGATACACCTTC.

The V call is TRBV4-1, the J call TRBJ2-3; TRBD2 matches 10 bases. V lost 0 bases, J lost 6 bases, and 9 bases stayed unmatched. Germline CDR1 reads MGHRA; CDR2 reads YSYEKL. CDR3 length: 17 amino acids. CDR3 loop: CASSQDGAGGPVDTQYF. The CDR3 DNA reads TGCGCCAGCAGCCAAGATGGAGCGGGGGGGCCAGTGGATACGCAGTATTTT.

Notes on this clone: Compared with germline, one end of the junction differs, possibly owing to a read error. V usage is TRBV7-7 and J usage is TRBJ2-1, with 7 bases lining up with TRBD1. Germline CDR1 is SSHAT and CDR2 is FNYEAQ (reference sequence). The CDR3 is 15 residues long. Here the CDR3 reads CASSSEDRPNNEQFF. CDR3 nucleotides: TGTGCTAGCAGCTCCGAGGACAGGCCCAACAATGAGCAGTTCTTC.

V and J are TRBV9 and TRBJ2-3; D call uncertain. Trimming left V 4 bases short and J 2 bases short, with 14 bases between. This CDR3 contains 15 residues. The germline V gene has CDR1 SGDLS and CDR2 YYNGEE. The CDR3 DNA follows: TGTGCCAGCAGCTCCCGGGCGGTCCCCACAGATACGCAGTATTTT. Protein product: CASSSRAVPTDTQYF.

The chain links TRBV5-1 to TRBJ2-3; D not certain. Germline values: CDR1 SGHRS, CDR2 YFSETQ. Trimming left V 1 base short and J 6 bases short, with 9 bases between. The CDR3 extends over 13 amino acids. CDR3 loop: CASSLPGADTQYF. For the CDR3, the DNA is TGCGCCAGCAGCTTGCCCGGAGCTGATACGCAGTATTTT. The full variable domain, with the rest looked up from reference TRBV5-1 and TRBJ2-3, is KAGVTQTPRYLIKTRGQQVTLSCSPISGHRSVSWYQQTPGQGLQFLFEYFSETQRNKGNFPGRFSGRQFSNSRSEMNVSTLELGDSALYLCASSLPGADTQYFGPGTRLTVL.

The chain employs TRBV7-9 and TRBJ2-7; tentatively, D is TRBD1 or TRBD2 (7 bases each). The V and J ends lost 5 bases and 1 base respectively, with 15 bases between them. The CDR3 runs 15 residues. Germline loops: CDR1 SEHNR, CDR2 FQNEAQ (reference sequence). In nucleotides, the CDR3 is TGTGCCAGCAGCCCCAGGGGGGGGGCTTCCTACGAGCAGTACTTC. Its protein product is CASSPRGGASYEQYF.

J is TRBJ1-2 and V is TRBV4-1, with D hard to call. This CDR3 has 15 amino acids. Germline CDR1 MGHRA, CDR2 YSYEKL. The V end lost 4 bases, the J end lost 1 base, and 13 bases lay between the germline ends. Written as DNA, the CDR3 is TGCGCCAGCAGCCTCACAGAAGAGGGTAACTATGGCTACACCTTC. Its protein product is CASSLTEEGNYGYTF.

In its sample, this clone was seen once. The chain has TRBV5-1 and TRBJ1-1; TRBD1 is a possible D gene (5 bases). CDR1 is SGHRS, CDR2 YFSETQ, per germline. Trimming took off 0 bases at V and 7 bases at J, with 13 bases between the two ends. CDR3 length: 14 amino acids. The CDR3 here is CASSLVGGTFEAFF. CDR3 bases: TGCGCCAGCAGCTTGGTCGGGGGAACCTTTGAAGCTTTCTTT.

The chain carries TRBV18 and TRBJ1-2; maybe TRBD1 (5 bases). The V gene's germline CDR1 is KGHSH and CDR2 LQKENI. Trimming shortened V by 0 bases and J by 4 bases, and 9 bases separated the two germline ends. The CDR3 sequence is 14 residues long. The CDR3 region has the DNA TGTGCCAGCTCACCACCCGGAGGGACCTATGGCTACACCTTC. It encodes CASSPPGGTYGYTF.

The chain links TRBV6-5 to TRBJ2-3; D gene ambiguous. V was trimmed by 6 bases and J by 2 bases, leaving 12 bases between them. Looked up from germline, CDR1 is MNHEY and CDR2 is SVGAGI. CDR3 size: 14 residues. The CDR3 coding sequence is TGTGCCAGCAGAATAGGTTGGGACACAGATACGCAGTATTTT. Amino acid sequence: CASRIGWDTDTQYF.

The CDR3 DNA reads as TGCGCCAGCAGCTTGCAGGGGGCCTACGAGCAGTACTTC. Translated, it gives CASSLQGAYEQYF. The rearrangement uses TRBV5-1 and TRBJ2-7, with 7 bases identical to TRBD1. This CDR3 spans 13 amino acids. Per germline, CDR1 SGHRS and CDR2 YFSETQ. The ends lost 1 base at V and 2 bases at J; junction bases unmatched: 0.

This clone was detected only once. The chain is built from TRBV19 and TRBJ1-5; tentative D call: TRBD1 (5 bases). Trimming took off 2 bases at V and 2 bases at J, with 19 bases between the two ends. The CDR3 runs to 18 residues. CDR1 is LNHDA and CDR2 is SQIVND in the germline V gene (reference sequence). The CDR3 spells CASSIPSWGVAGNQPQHF. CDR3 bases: TGTGCCAGTAGTATACCCAGCTGGGGGGTCGCAGGCAATCAGCCCCAGCATTTT. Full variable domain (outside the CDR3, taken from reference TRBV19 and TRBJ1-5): DGGITQSPKYLFRKEGQNVTLSCEQNLNHDAMYWYRQDPGQGLRLIYYSQIVNDFQKGDIAEGYSVSREKKESFPLTVTSAQKNPTAFYLCASSIPSWGVAGNQPQHFGDGTRLSIL.

The CDR3 is CASSLESGELFF. CDR3 nucleotides: TGTGCCAGCAGTTTGGAATCCGGGGAGCTGTTTTTT. The V and J genes are TRBV27 and TRBJ2-2, with D uncertain. The CDR3 contains 12 residues. V gave up 3 bases and J gave up 6 bases, with 5 bases separating them. CDR1 MNHEY and CDR2 SMNVEV come from the germline V gene (reference sequence).

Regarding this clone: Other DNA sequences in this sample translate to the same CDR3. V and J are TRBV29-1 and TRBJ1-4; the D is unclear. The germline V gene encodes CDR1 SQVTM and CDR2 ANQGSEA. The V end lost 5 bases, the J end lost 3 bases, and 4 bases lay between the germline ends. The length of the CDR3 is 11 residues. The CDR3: CSVRPNEKLFF. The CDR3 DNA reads TGCAGCGTTCGGCCTAATGAAAAACTGTTTTTT.

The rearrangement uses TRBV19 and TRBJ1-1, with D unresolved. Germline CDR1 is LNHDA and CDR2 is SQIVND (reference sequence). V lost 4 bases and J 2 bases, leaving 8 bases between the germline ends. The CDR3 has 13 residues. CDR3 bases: TGTGCCAGTAGTAACCGGGAAAACACTGAAGCTTTCTTT. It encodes CASSNRENTEAFF.

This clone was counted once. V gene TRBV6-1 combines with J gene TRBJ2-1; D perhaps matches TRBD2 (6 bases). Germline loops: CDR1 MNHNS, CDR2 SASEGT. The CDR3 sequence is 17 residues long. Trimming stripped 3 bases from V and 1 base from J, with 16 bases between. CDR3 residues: CASSDSTGTPSYNEQFF. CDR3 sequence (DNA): TGTGCCAGCAGTGATTCAACCGGGACTCCTTCCTACAATGAGCAGTTCTTC.

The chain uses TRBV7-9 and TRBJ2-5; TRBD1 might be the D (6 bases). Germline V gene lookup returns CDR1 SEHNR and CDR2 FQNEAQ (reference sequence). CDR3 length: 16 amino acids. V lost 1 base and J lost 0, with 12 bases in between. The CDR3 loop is CASSLVTGSYQETQYF. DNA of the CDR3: TGTGCCAGCAGCTTAGTAACAGGGAGTTACCAAGAGACCCAGTACTTC.

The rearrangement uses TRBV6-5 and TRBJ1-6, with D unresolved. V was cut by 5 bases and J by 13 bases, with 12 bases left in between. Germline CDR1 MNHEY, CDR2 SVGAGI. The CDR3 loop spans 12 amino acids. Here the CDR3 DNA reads TGTGCCAGCAGTGGAGTGGGAGGGCCCCTCCACTTT. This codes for CASSGVGGPLHF.

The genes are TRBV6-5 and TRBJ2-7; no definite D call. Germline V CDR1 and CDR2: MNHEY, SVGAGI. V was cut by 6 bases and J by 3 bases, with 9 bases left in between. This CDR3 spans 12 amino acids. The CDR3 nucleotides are TGTGCCAGCAGGAGCCCTATCTACGAGCAGTACTTC. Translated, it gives CASRSPIYEQYF.

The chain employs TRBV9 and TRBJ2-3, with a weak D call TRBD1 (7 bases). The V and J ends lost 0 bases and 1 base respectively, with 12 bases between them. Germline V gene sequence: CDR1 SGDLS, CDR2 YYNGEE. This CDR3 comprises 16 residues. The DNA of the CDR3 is TGTGCCAGCAGCGTAGGTCAGGGGGAGGGCACAGATACGCAGTATTTT. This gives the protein CASSVGQGEGTDTQYF.

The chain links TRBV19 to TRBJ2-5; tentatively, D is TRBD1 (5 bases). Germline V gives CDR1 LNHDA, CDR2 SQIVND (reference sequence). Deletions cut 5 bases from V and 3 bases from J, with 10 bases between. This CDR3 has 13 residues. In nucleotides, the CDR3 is TGTGCCAGTAGTCGCAGGGCTGAAGAGACCCAGTACTTC. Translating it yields CASSRRAEETQYF.

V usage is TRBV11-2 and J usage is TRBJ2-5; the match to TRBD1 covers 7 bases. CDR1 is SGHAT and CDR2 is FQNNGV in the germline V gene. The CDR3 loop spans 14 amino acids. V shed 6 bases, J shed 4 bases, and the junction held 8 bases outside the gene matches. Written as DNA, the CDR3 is TGTGCCAGCAGGGCAACAGGGGTGGGAGAGACCCAGTACTTC. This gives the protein CASRATGVGETQYF.

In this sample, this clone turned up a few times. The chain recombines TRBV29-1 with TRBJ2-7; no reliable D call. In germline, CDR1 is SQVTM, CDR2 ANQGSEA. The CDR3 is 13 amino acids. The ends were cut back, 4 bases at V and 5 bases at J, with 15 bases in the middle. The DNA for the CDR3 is TGCAGCGTTGCATTGGTCGGGTGGGACGAGCAGTACTTC. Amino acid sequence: CSVALVGWDEQYF.

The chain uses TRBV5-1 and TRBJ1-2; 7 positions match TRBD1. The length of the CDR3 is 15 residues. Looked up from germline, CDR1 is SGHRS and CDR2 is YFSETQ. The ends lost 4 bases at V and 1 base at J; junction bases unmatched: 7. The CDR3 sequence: CASSPGTDDNYGYTF. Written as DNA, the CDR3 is TGCGCCAGCAGCCCAGGGACAGACGATAACTATGGCTACACCTTC.